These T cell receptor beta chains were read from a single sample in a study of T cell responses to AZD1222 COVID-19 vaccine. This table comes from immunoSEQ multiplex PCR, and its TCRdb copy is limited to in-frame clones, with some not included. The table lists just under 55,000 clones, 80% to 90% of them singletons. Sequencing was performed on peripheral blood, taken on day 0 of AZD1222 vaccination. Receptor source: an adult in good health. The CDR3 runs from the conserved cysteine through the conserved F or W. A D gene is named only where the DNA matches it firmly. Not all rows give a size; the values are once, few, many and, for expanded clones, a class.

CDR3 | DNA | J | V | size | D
CASSFGPTEAFF | TGTGCCAGCAGCTTTGGCCCTACTGAAGCTTTCTTT | TRBJ1-1 | TRBV7-2 | - | -
CASSQLGLAVNNEQFF | TGTGCCAGCAGCCAACTGGGACTAGCGGTAAACAATGAGCAGTTCTTC | TRBJ2-1 | TRBV3-1/TRBV3-2 | - | TRBD2
CASSASNTEAFF | TGTGCCAGCAGCGCCTCTAACACTGAAGCTTTCTTT | TRBJ1-1 | TRBV2 | - | -
CASSSTVREQFF | TGTGCCAGCAGTTCCACGGTGCGCGAGCAGTTCTTC | TRBJ2-1 | TRBV28 | - | -
CSASNSGSNQETQYF | TGCAGTGCTAGTAATAGCGGGAGTAACCAAGAGACCCAGTACTTC | TRBJ2-5 | TRBV20-1 | - | TRBD2
CASTQGAGGNTIYF | TGTGCCAGCACCCAGGGGGCGGGCGGAAACACCATATATTTT | TRBJ1-3 | TRBV28 | - | TRBD1
CASSLAPQAYGYTF | TGTGCCAGCAGCTTAGCGCCTCAAGCTTATGGCTACACCTTC | TRBJ1-2 | TRBV7-2 | - | -
CASSLGGSSPTNYGYTF | TGTGCCAGCAGCTTGGGGGGGAGCAGCCCTACTAACTATGGCTACACCTTC | TRBJ1-2 | TRBV5-4 | once | -
CASTSGTSTDTQYF | TGTGCCAGTACCTCCGGGACTAGTACAGATACGCAGTATTTT | TRBJ2-3 | TRBV19 | few | TRBD2
CASSFRPKPSPETEAFF | TGTGCCAGCAGCTTTCGACCCAAACCCAGCCCAGAGACTGAAGCTTTCTTT | TRBJ1-1 | TRBV5-4 | - | -
CASSEGTSASYEQYF | TGTGCCAGCAGTGAAGGGACTAGCGCCTCCTACGAGCAGTACTTC | TRBJ2-7 | TRBV2 | - | TRBD2
CASSRDRSTDTQYF | TGTGCCAGCAGCCGCGACAGAAGCACAGATACGCAGTATTTT | TRBJ2-3 | TRBV7-9 | - | -
CASSPSGELFF | TGTGCCAGCAGCCCCAGTGGGGAGCTGTTTTTT | TRBJ2-2 | TRBV11-3 | once | -
CASSLAVGQGAYEQYF | TGCGCCAGCAGCTTGGCAGTCGGGCAGGGGGCCTACGAGCAGTACTTC | TRBJ2-7 | TRBV5-1 | - | TRBD1
CASSQRTANTEAFF | TGTGCCAGCTCACAGCGGACAGCGAACACTGAAGCTTTCTTT | TRBJ1-1 | TRBV18 | - | -
CASSLKREVNTEAFF | TGTGCCAGCAGCTTGAAACGAGAGGTGAACACTGAAGCTTTCTTT | TRBJ1-1 | TRBV5-4 | - | -
CAIAGASGRGRNEQFF | TGTGCCATCGCCGGGGCTAGCGGGAGGGGTAGGAATGAGCAGTTCTTC | TRBJ2-1 | TRBV10-3 | - | TRBD2
CSVVDRQETQYF | TGCAGCGTTGTAGACAGACAAGAGACCCAGTACTTC | TRBJ2-5 | TRBV29-1 | few | -
CASTAFGPRITEAFF | TGTGCCAGCACCGCGTTTGGTCCCAGGATCACTGAAGCTTTCTTT | TRBJ1-1 | TRBV6-6 | - | -
CASSLGPGQNYEQYF | TGCGCCAGCAGCTTGGGGCCGGGACAGAACTACGAGCAGTACTTC | TRBJ2-7 | TRBV5-1 | once | TRBD1
CASSWTTGGETQYF | TGTGCCAGCAGCTGGACTACAGGGGGAGAGACCCAGTACTTC | TRBJ2-5 | TRBV7-9 | - | TRBD1
CASIQWGGGLAGGREQYF | TGTGCCAGCATCCAATGGGGTGGGGGACTAGCGGGAGGTCGCGAGCAGTACTTC | TRBJ2-7 | TRBV7-9 | - | TRBD2
CASSDWARASTDTQYF | TGTGCCAGCAGTGATTGGGCGAGAGCTAGCACAGATACGCAGTATTTT | TRBJ2-3 | TRBV6-1 | - | -
CASSLGLAGDQETQYF | TGTGCCAGCAGCCTAGGACTAGCGGGAGACCAAGAGACCCAGTACTTC | TRBJ2-5 | TRBV7-2 | - | TRBD2
CAWSQDSLMAFF | TGTGCCTGGAGTCAAGACAGCCTCATGGCTTTCTTT | TRBJ1-1 | TRBV30 | few | -
CASSQGQGGTGELFF | TGTGCCAGCAGCCAAGGGCAGGGAGGCACCGGGGAGCTGTTTTTT | TRBJ2-2 | TRBV4-2 | - | -
CASSQVGLAGGDEQFF | TGCGCCAGCAGCCAAGTGGGACTAGCGGGAGGGGATGAGCAGTTCTTC | TRBJ2-1 | TRBV4-1 | - | TRBD2
CASSRDGDYGYTF | TGTGCCAGCAGCAGGGACGGAGACTATGGCTACACCTTC | TRBJ1-2 | TRBV5-4 | - | -
CASSGTSPYEQYF | TGTGCCAGCTCCGGGACTAGCCCCTACGAGCAGTACTTC | TRBJ2-7 | TRBV9 | - | TRBD2
CASSLEGIGGYTF | TGTGCCAGCAGTTTAGAGGGGATCGGCGGCTACACCTTC | TRBJ1-2 | TRBV12-3/TRBV12-4 | - | -
CASSPPTTTTDEQFF | TGTGCCAGCAGCCCTCCGACGACTACCACAGATGAGCAGTTCTTC | TRBJ2-1 | TRBV7-9 | - | -
CASSQQGAPTEAFF | TGTGCCAGCAGCCAACAGGGGGCGCCCACTGAAGCTTTCTTT | TRBJ1-1 | TRBV28 | once | TRBD1
CASSSRPGANYGYTF | TGTGCCAGCAGTTCCCGACCGGGGGCTAACTATGGCTACACCTTC | TRBJ1-2 | TRBV27 | - | -
CASSPYTGELFF | TGTGCCAGCTCACCATACACCGGGGAGCTGTTTTTT | TRBJ2-2 | TRBV18 | - | -
CASGLGRGVNEQFF | TGTGCTAGTGGTTTGGGGCGTGGGGTGAATGAGCAGTTCTTC | TRBJ2-1 | TRBV12-5 | - | -
CASSQGVAATDTQYF | TGTGCCAGCAGCCAAGGAGTAGCGGCCACAGATACGCAGTATTTT | TRBJ2-3 | TRBV16 | - | -
CASSDKAGIVDEQFF | TGTGCCAGCAGTGATAAAGCGGGAATAGTAGATGAGCAGTTCTTC | TRBJ2-1 | TRBV2 | once | TRBD2
CASSFLAGGNEQFF | TGTGCCAGCAGCTTCCTAGCGGGAGGCAATGAGCAGTTCTTC | TRBJ2-1 | TRBV7-9 | once | TRBD2
CASSYSGRGNSPLHF | TGTGCCAGCAGTTACTCGGGCAGGGGTAATTCACCCCTCCACTTT | TRBJ1-6 | TRBV6-5 | - | -
CASSPTDSGFEKLFF | TGCGCCAGCAGCCCCACGGACAGCGGATTTGAAAAACTGTTTTTT | TRBJ1-4 | TRBV5-1 | - | -
CASSIGVTYGYTF | TGTGCCAGTAGTATAGGAGTTACCTATGGCTACACCTTC | TRBJ1-2 | TRBV19 | few | -
CASSAPPGTEYTGELFF | TGTGCCAGCTCAGCACCTCCCGGGACAGAGTACACCGGGGAGCTGTTTTTT | TRBJ2-2 | TRBV18 | - | TRBD1
CASSSPSGRVSEQYF | TGTGCCAGCAGCTCGCCTAGCGGGAGAGTAAGCGAGCAGTACTTC | TRBJ2-7 | TRBV11-2 | - | TRBD2
CASSIQGIAQPQHF | TGTGCCAGTAGTATTCAGGGGATTGCTCAGCCCCAGCATTTT | TRBJ1-5 | TRBV19 | once | -
CATSDTWGGGETQYF | TGTGCCACCAGTGATACTTGGGGAGGAGGAGAGACCCAGTACTTC | TRBJ2-5 | TRBV24-1 | - | -
CASSEGTSGRKGGELFF | TGTGCCAGCAGTGAGGGGACTAGCGGGAGGAAGGGCGGGGAGCTGTTTTTT | TRBJ2-2 | TRBV6-1 | - | TRBD2
CASSLAKPGTGELFF | TGCGCCAGCAGCTTGGCTAAACCGGGTACCGGGGAGCTGTTTTTT | TRBJ2-2 | TRBV5-1 | - | -
CASSLMTERNEKLFF | TGTGCCAGCTCACTAATGACAGAGAGGAATGAAAAACTGTTTTTT | TRBJ1-4 | TRBV18 | - | -
CASSSLLAGVTDTQYF | TGTGCCAGTAGCTCCCTTCTAGCGGGAGTAACAGATACGCAGTATTTT | TRBJ2-3 | TRBV19 | - | TRBD2
CATSDFYAGYNEQFF | TGTGCCACCAGTGATTTTTACGCTGGTTACAATGAGCAGTTCTTC | TRBJ2-1 | TRBV24-1 | - | -
CASSSGSNYGYTF | TGTGCCAGCAGCTCGGGATCCAACTATGGCTACACCTTC | TRBJ1-2 | TRBV5-5 | - | -
CASSQVVAGGNNEQFF | TGTGCCAGCAGCCAAGTAGTGGCGGGAGGGAACAATGAGCAGTTCTTC | TRBJ2-1 | TRBV3-1/TRBV3-2 | once | TRBD2
CSASHSGYTDTQYF | TGCAGTGCTAGTCACAGCGGCTACACAGATACGCAGTATTTT | TRBJ2-3 | TRBV20-1 | - | -
CASNRGPNQPQHF | TGTGCCAGTAACCGCGGTCCCAATCAGCCCCAGCATTTT | TRBJ1-5 | TRBV19 | - | -
CASSQEIKVEAFF | TGCGCCAGCAGCCAAGAGATCAAGGTTGAAGCTTTCTTT | TRBJ1-1 | TRBV5-1 | once | -